The clone carrying this T cell receptor (beta chain) was counted a single time. Antigen unknown. This record comes from a study of T cells in Graves' hyperthyroidism and ophthalmopathy. General observations from the study: Ophthalmopathy was told apart from stable hyperthyroidism by a 13 V-J model. Before onset, ophthalmopathy was predicted by the model a median approximately 6.7 months earlier.

Amplification targeted TCR beta CDR3 regions from RNA transcripts. Researchers ran a first-round RT-PCR on the TCR CDR3 using the HTBI primer set. A single record per CDR3 protein comes from TCRdb applying MiXCR to the multiplex PCR reads. The sample has around 600,000 distinct CDR3 sequences, roughly a sixth seen once; the top ten hold about 3.5%. Uncontrolled infection, other autoimmune disease, pregnancy and lactation each barred patients from inclusion. The diagnoses drew upon clinical symptoms, serum thyroxine and TRAb, thyroid ultrasound and orbital computed tomography. This CDR3 has 12 residues. The ends lost 7 bases at V and 8 bases at J; junction bases unmatched: 5. The germline V gene encodes CDR1 SQVTM and CDR2 ANQGSEA.

Material: blood. The chain has TRBV29-1 and TRBJ2-1; TRBD1 matches 10 bases. The sequence was collected from a woman in her forties with Graves' ophthalmopathy. The CDR3 protein is CSAGQGGDEQFF. In DNA, the CDR3 is TGCAGCGCTGGACAGGGGGGCGATGAGCAGTTCTTC.